The rows below give T cell receptor beta chains drawn from one sample of a study. TCRdb independently ran MiXCR on the RT-PCR reads; one entry per CDR3 protein. The table shows approximately 720,000 distinct CDR3 sequences, with 11% to 15% occurring only once. The source material was memory CD4+ T cells from blood. Receptor source: a female donor in good health, serving as a healthy control. Both conserved end residues are part of each CDR3. The D gene is left open where the match is weak. Some rows mark clone size as missing; the rest say once, few, many or name a class of expanded clone.

TRBD1	TRBV20-1	-	TRBJ2-7	CSAPRQGSSSGEQYF	TGCAGTGCTCCCCGACAGGGGTCCTCCTCGGGGGAGCAGTACTTC
-	TRBV15	-	TRBJ2-7	CATSRDKGSGSSYEQYF	TGTGCAACCAGCAGAGATAAGGGGTCCGGAAGCTCCTACGAGCAGTACTTC
-	TRBV5-1	-	TRBJ2-1	CASSVQGLEQFF	TGCGCCAGCAGCGTCCAAGGTCTGGAGCAGTTCTTC
-	TRBV20-1	-	TRBJ2-5	CSAREPLRETQYF	TGCAGTGCTAGAGAACCCCTCAGAGAGACCCAGTACTTC
-	TRBV2	few	TRBJ2-1	CASGRGTEQFF	TGTGCCAGCGGCAGGGGAACTGAGCAGTTCTTC
-	TRBV20-1	many	TRBJ2-1	CSGIWGAVTYNEQFF	TGCAGTGGTATCTGGGGAGCAGTAACCTACAATGAGCAGTTCTTC
-	TRBV20-1	-	TRBJ2-2	CSARNWGDFTGELFF	TGCAGTGCTAGAAACTGGGGCGATTTCACCGGGGAGCTGTTTTTT
-	TRBV5-1	-	TRBJ2-1	CASSKGFTGTNEQFF	TGCGCCAGCAGCAAGGGGTTTACTGGTACCAATGAGCAGTTCTTC
-	TRBV7-2	few	TRBJ1-1	CASSLGGRATEAFF	TGCGCCAGCAGCTTGGGTGGCAGGGCCACTGAAGCTTTCTTT
-	TRBV7-2	-	TRBJ1-5	CTSSRLGSGAYSNQPQHF	TGTACCAGCAGCCGCCTTGGATCAGGGGCTTATAGCAATCAGCCCCAGCATTTT
TRBD2	TRBV4-2	many	TRBJ2-1	CASSPTSGVYNEQFF	TGTGCCAGCAGTCCCACTAGCGGCGTTTACAATGAGCAGTTCTTC
-	TRBV11-2	many	TRBJ2-7	CASSLAGVPEQYF	TGTGCCAGCAGCTTAGCGGGGGTCCCCGAGCAGTACTTC
-	TRBV12-3/TRBV12-4	many	TRBJ2-7	CASSLIEGGEQYF	TGTGCCAGCAGTTTAATAGAGGGGGGCGAGCAGTACTTC
TRBD1	TRBV29-1	many	TRBJ2-7	CSVPGQGIYEQYF	TGCAGCGTACCGGGACAGGGAATCTACGAGCAGTACTTC
TRBD1	TRBV5-1	-	TRBJ2-5	CASSPRGSDMETQYF	TGCGCCAGCAGCCCCAGGGGGTCGGATATGGAGACCCAGTACTTC
-	TRBV5-1	-	TRBJ2-5	CASSGEGFSGETQYF	TGCGCCAGCAGCGGCGAGGGATTCTCCGGGGAGACCCAGTACTTC
TRBD2	TRBV6-1	-	TRBJ2-7	CASSEGLAGVYEQYF	TGTGCCAGCAGTGAAGGACTAGCGGGAGTCTACGAGCAGTACTTC
-	TRBV20-1	few	TRBJ2-5	CSARWNPGETQYF	TGCAGTGCTAGATGGAACCCCGGGGAGACCCAGTACTTC
-	TRBV7-9	-	TRBJ2-7	CASSLDNGPYEQYF	TGTGCCAGCAGCTTAGATAACGGGCCCTACGAGCAGTACTTC
-	TRBV6-5	many	TRBJ1-3	CASSYSPQWGPGNTIYF	TGTGCCAGCAGTTACTCGCCCCAGTGGGGGCCTGGAAACACCATATATTTT
-	TRBV3-1	-	TRBJ1-2	CASSQGKGIGYTF	TGTGCCAGCAGCCAAGGGAAGGGGATTGGCTACACCTTC
TRBD1	TRBV6-5	many	TRBJ1-3	CASSHTGEAGNTIYF	TGTGCCAGCAGCCACACAGGGGAGGCGGGAAACACCATATATTTT
-	TRBV20-1	many	TRBJ1-5	CSARAPADQPQHF	TGCAGTGCTAGAGCCCCAGCAGATCAGCCCCAGCATTTT
TRBD2	TRBV20-1	-	TRBJ2-1	CSARDAGDSYNEQFF	TGCAGTGCTAGAGATGCGGGGGACTCCTACAATGAGCAGTTCTTC
-	TRBV5-1	few	TRBJ2-1	CASSLTVAQDNEQFF	TGCGCCAGCAGCTTGACGGTAGCTCAAGACAATGAGCAGTTCTTC
TRBD1	TRBV20-1	-	TRBJ1-5	CSARDFGGQGDQPQHF	TGCAGTGCTAGAGATTTCGGTGGACAGGGAGATCAGCCCCAGCATTTT
-	TRBV20-1	few	TRBJ1-5	CSAREGGGGAGQPQHF	TGCAGTGCTAGAGAAGGGGGTGGAGGGGCGGGTCAGCCCCAGCATTTT
-	TRBV7-2	few	TRBJ1-1	CASSLYQGTNTEAFF	TGTGCCAGCAGCTTATATCAGGGGACGAACACTGAAGCTTTCTTT
-	TRBV7-9	few	TRBJ1-1	CASSLAPRNTEAFF	TGTGCCAGCAGCTTAGCGCCCAGGAACACTGAAGCTTTCTTT
TRBD1	TRBV29-1	few	TRBJ1-2	CSVFRTGSYGYTF	TGCAGCGTCTTTAGGACAGGGAGCTATGGCTACACCTTC
-	TRBV5-1	many	TRBJ1-1	CASSFFLGRGANTEAFF	TGCGCCAGCAGCTTCTTTCTTGGCCGGGGCGCAAACACTGAAGCTTTCTTT
-	TRBV7-3	many	TRBJ1-5	CASSSTGGNSNQPQHF	TGTGCCAGCAGCTCCACGGGGGGTAATAGCAATCAGCCCCAGCATTTT
TRBD2	TRBV4-3	many	TRBJ2-7	CASSQDLAGVGRASYEQYF	TGCGCCAGCAGCCAAGATCTAGCGGGAGTTGGTAGGGCCTCCTACGAGCAGTACTTC
TRBD1	TRBV28	few	TRBJ1-2	CASSTGSDRGRGYTF	TGTGCCAGCAGTACGGGGTCGGACAGGGGACGCGGCTACACCTTC
-	TRBV2	many	TRBJ2-5	CASSEAEGFVTQYF	TGTGCCAGCAGTGAAGCGGAGGGGTTTGTGACCCAGTACTTC
-	TRBV7-9	few	TRBJ1-2	CASSLRGEIYGYTF	TGTGCCAGCAGCTTACGCGGGGAAATCTATGGCTACACCTTC
-	TRBV12-3/TRBV12-4	many	TRBJ2-6	CASRAADSSGANVLTF	TGTGCCAGTAGGGCGGCAGATAGCTCTGGGGCCAACGTCCTGACTTTC
TRBD2	TRBV18	-	TRBJ2-7	CTSSSGGNRYEQYF	TGTACCAGCTCCTCCGGGGGGAACCGCTACGAGCAGTACTTC
TRBD1	TRBV28	-	TRBJ2-4	CASSWDREAKNIQYF	TGTGCCAGCAGTTGGGACAGGGAGGCCAAAAACATTCAGTACTTC
-	TRBV3-1	-	TRBJ2-1	CASSQPFTLRDNEQFF	TGTGCCAGCAGCCAACCTTTCACCCTTAGAGACAATGAGCAGTTCTTC
-	TRBV10-3	many	TRBJ2-3	CAISESTGGGTDTQYF	TGTGCCATCAGTGAGTCGACGGGGGGCGGCACAGATACGCAGTATTTT
TRBD2	TRBV11-2	many	TRBJ2-7	CASSLGSGGGYEQYF	TGTGCCAGCAGCTTAGGGAGCGGGGGAGGCTACGAGCAGTACTTC
TRBD2	TRBV7-2	few	TRBJ2-7	CASSSGTSGGVYEQYF	TGTGCCAGCAGCTCCGGGACTAGCGGGGGGGTTTACGAGCAGTACTTC
TRBD2	TRBV5-1	many	TRBJ2-1	CASSGTSGTYNEQFF	TGCGCCAGCAGCGGGACTAGCGGAACATACAATGAGCAGTTCTTC
-	TRBV27	many	TRBJ2-7	CASSFQRQGGREQYF	TGTGCCAGCAGTTTTCAGAGGCAGGGTGGTCGCGAGCAGTACTTC
TRBD1	TRBV13	few	TRBJ1-1	CASSPWGQALHTEAFF	TGTGCCAGCAGCCCCTGGGGACAGGCCTTGCACACTGAAGCTTTCTTT
TRBD2	TRBV12-3/TRBV12-4	many	TRBJ2-5	CASSFGRTSGGQETQYF	TGTGCCAGCAGTTTTGGTCGGACTAGCGGGGGACAAGAGACCCAGTACTTC
-	TRBV29-1	many	TRBJ2-1	CSVAGTSGSYNEQFF	TGCAGCGTTGCCGGGACTTCAGGCTCCTACAATGAGCAGTTCTTC
TRBD1	TRBV5-1	many	TRBJ1-4	CASSKTGGGANEKLFF	TGCGCCAGCAGTAAAACAGGGGGAGGCGCTAATGAAAAACTGTTTTTT
TRBD1	TRBV29-1	many	TRBJ2-2	CSVRQGYDTGELFF	TGCAGCGTAAGACAGGGGTACGACACCGGGGAGCTGTTTTTT
TRBD1	TRBV5-1	-	TRBJ2-7	CASSLDGQGFNEQYF	TGCGCCAGCAGCTTAGACGGACAGGGCTTCAACGAGCAGTACTTC
TRBD2	TRBV18	-	TRBJ2-1	CASSPSNGRAAYNEQFF	TGTGCCAGCTCACCTTCGAACGGGAGGGCGGCATACAATGAGCAGTTCTTC
-	TRBV28	few	TRBJ1-2	CASTIANYGYTF	TGTGCCAGCACTATAGCTAACTATGGCTACACCTTC
-	TRBV2	-	TRBJ2-1	CASSRPAGNEQFF	TGTGCCAGCAGCCGACCTGCGGGAAATGAGCAGTTCTTC
-	TRBV7-9	many	TRBJ2-7	CASSFQTSYEQYF	TGTGCCAGCAGCTTCCAGACCTCCTACGAGCAGTACTTC
TRBD2	TRBV7-2	many	TRBJ2-1	CASSSSGAYNEQFF	TGTGCCAGCAGTTCTAGCGGGGCCTACAATGAGCAGTTCTTC